This T cell receptor (beta chain) was recorded in a study of T cells in Graves' hyperthyroidism and ophthalmopathy. Study-wide results and limits: Ophthalmopathy was identified by the model a median approximately 6.4 months ahead of onset. Most clonotypes expanded in the thyroid (above 0.001) were also present in blood.

A word on this clonotype: Its matching antigen is unknown.

Amplified TCR beta CDR3 regions derived from RNA transcripts. First-round RT-PCR of the TCR CDR3 relied on the HTBI primer set. TCRdb ran MiXCR on the multiplex PCR reads and lists one entry per CDR3 protein. The table records about 840,000 distinct CDR3 sequences, 38% of them present only once. This CDR3 comprises 17 residues. Germline V lookup: CDR1 SGHRS, CDR2 YFSETQ. V dropped 4 bases and J dropped 6 bases, with 25 bases sitting between them. Patients showing uncontrolled infection, other autoimmune disease, pregnancy or lactation were ineligible. The rearrangement links TRBV5-1 to TRBJ1-2; D is possibly TRBD1 (5 bases). The specimen was blood. This TCR was sampled from a young man with Graves' hyperthyroidism. CDR3 residues: CASSLRGLGQGVNGYTF. In DNA, the CDR3 is TGCGCCAGCAGCCTTCGAGGGCTTGGGCAGGGCGTGAATGGCTACACCTTC.